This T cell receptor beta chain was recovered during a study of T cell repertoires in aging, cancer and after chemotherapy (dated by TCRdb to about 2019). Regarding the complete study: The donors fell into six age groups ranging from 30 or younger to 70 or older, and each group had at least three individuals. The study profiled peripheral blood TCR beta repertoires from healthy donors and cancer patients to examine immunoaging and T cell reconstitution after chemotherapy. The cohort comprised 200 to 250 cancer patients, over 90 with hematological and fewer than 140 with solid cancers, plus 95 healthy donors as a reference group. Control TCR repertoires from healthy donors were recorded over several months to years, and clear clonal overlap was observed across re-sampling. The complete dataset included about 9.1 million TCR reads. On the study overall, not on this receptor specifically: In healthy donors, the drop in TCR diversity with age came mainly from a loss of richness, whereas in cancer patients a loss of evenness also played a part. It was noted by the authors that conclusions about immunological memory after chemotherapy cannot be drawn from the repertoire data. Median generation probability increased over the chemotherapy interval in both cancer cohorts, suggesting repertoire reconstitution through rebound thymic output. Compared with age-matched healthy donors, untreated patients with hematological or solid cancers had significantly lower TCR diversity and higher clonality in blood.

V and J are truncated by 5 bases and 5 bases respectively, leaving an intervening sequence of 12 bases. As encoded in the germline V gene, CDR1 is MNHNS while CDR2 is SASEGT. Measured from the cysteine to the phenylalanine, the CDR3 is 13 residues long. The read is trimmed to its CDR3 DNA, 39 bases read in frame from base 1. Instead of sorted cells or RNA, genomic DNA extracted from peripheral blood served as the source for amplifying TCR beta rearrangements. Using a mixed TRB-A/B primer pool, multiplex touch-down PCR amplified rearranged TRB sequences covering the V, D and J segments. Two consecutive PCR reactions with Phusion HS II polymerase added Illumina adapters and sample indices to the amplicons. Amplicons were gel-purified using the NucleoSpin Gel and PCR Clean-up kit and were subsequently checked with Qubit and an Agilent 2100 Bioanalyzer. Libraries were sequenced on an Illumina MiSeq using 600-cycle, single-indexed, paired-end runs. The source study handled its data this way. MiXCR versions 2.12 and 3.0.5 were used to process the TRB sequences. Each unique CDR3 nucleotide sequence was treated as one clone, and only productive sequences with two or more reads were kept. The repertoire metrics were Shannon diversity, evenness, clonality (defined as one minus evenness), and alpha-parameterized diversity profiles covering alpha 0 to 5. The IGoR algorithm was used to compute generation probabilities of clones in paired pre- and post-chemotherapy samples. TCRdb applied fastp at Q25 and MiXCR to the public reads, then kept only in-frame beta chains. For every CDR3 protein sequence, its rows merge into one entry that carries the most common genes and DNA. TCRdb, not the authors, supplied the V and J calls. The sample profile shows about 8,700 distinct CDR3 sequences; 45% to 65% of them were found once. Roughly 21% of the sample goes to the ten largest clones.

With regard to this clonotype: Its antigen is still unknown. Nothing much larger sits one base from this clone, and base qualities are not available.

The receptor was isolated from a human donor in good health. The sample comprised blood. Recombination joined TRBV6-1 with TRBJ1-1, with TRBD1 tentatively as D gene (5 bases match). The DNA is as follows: TGTGCCAGCAGTTATACAAGGGGTACTGAAGCTTTCTTT. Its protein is CASSYTRGTEAFF.